Shown below are 12 T cell receptor beta chains from a single sample sequenced in a study of molecular identifiers for immune sequencing clone quantification. MiXCR, run by TCRdb on the PCR reads, gives a single entry per CDR3 protein. Of tens of thousands of distinct CDR3 sequences listed, around a quarter are singletons. The sequencing input was naive CD8+ T cells from blood, with Jurkat cell RNA spiked in. The subset was: FACS-sorted CD8+CD4-CCR7+CD45RA+ naive T cells. All receptors derive from a human donor in good health. Some libraries in this study had Jurkat cell RNA spiked in.

This clonotype was detected ten times or more. The gene calls are TRBV2 and TRBJ2-6; D not resolved. Germline V lookup: CDR1 SNHLY, CDR2 FYNNEI. This CDR3 region has 14 residues. V lost 7 bases to trimming and J lost 8 bases, with 15 bases between them. The CDR3 DNA follows: TGTGCCAGCACCCCATTTTCTGGTTCCAACGTCCTGACTTTC. Amino acids: CASTPFSGSNVLTF.

This clonotype has a count of ten or more. In DNA form, the CDR3 reads TGCGCCAGCAGCCAAGCCCCCCCGGGACAGGCTAATGAAAAACTGTTTTTT. It encodes CASSQAPPGQANEKLFF. The chain employs TRBV4-1 and TRBJ1-4; the match to TRBD1 covers 8 bases. The V segment lost 1 base and the J segment 3 bases; nucleotides outside the gene matches: 7. CDR1 MGHRA and CDR2 YSYEKL come from the germline V gene. The CDR3 extends over 17 amino acids.

This clonotype appeared once. A much larger clone sits a single nucleotide away, making a read error possible. The chain uses TRBV2 and TRBJ1-1; D gene unclear. V was clipped by 6 bases and J by 4 bases, with 15 bases between them. CDR3 length: 14 amino acids. Germline V gives CDR1 SNHLY, CDR2 FYNNEI. CDR3 sequence reads: CASRPGSSSTEAFF. The CDR3, as DNA: TGTGCCAGCAGGCCCGGTTCGTCGAGCACTGAAGCTTTCTTT.

This clonotype occurred many times. The V and J genes are TRBV7-6 and TRBJ2-7; D is unclear. The CDR3 runs to 12 residues. Looked up from germline, CDR1 is SGHVS and CDR2 is FNYEAQ. Trimming shortened V by 5 bases and J by 6 bases, and 11 bases separated the two germline ends. For the CDR3, the DNA is TGTGCCAGCAGCCTAGAAGGCGGCGAGCAGTACTTC. Its translation: CASSLEGGEQYF.

As for this clonotype: This may arise from a read error, as a much more abundant clone is one base away. The chain recombines TRBV9 with TRBJ1-1, with 8 bases fitting TRBD1. Germline values: CDR1 SGDLS, CDR2 YYNGEE. The CDR3 contains 17 residues. The CDR3 nucleotides are TGTGCCAGCAGCGTAGCCGGGACAGGAAAGGGGAACACTGAAGCTTACTTT. Translation gives CASSVAGTGKGNTEAYF.

The gene calls are TRBV30 and TRBJ2-2; no reliable D call. Germline V CDR1 and CDR2: GTSNPN, SVGIG (reference sequence). Trimming shortened V by 2 bases and J by 4 bases, and 5 bases separated the two germline ends. The CDR3 has 12 amino acids. The CDR3 coding sequence is TGTGCCTGGAGTTCTGGCACCGGGGAGCTGTTTTTT. This gives the protein CAWSSGTGELFF.

The sample holds many counts of this clonotype. This chain uses TRBV9 with TRBJ2-1; D possibly corresponds to TRBD2 (6 bases). The V end lost 6 bases, the J end lost 4 bases, and 14 bases lay between the germline ends. The CDR3 runs to 14 residues. Germline assignment: CDR1 SGDLS and CDR2 YYNGEE. The CDR3 sequence: CASTLGGEYNEQFF. The CDR3 DNA is TGTGCCAGCACCCTGGGCGGGGAATACAATGAGCAGTTCTTC.

As concerns this clonotype: It may be a read error: a sequence one base away is much more abundant. The V and J genes are TRBV7-9 and TRBJ2-7; unclear D gene. The CDR3 runs to 14 residues. CDR1 SEHNR and CDR2 FQNEAQ come from the germline V gene (reference sequence). V was clipped by 3 bases and J by 9 bases, with 18 bases between them. DNA for the CDR3: TGTGCCAGCAGCTTCCCGCAGTTTCCGTGGTGGCAGTACTTC. It translates to CASSFPQFPWWQYF.

The genes are TRBV7-8 and TRBJ2-5, with TRBD2 identical over 9 bases. The CDR3 is made up of 15 amino acids. The V gene end was trimmed by 0 bases and the J gene end by 4 bases; junction bases not matched to a gene: 3. Germline-derived CDR1 and CDR2 are SGHVS and FQNEAQ. The CDR3 loop is CASSLADSGGETQYF. As DNA, the CDR3 is TGTGCCAGCAGCTTAGCGGATAGCGGGGGAGAGACCCAGTACTTC. Drawing the rest from reference TRBV7-8 and TRBJ2-5, the complete variable domain is GAGVSQSPRYKVAKRGQDVALRCDPISGHVSLFWYQQALGQGPEFLTYFQNEAQLDKSGLPSDRFFAERPEGSVSTLKIQRTQQEDSAVYLCASSLADSGGETQYFGPGTRLLVL.

This clonotype appeared a few times. The rearrangement joins TRBV7-9 to TRBJ1-1, with 9 bases aligning to TRBD1. The germline CDR1 and CDR2 sequences are SEHNR and FQNEAQ (reference sequence). The CDR3 runs 19 residues. Unmatched junction bases numbered 16, after V lost 5 bases and J lost 0 bases. Here the CDR3 reads CASSRDRTGDFFVNTEAFF. For the CDR3, the DNA is TGTGCCAGCAGCAGAGACCGGACAGGGGATTTCTTTGTGAACACTGAAGCTTTCTTT.

This clonotype appeared many times. The CDR3 DNA reads TGTGCCAGCAGTGAAAGTTTAGGACAGGTTCTCTACGAGCAGTACTTC. Protein: CASSESLGQVLYEQYF. The rearrangement joins TRBV6-1 to TRBJ2-7; TRBD1 aligns across 7 bases. This CDR3 contains 16 residues. The V gene's germline CDR1 is MNHNS and CDR2 SASEGT. J was trimmed by 3 bases and V by 2 bases; bases with no gene match: 10.

The V and J genes are TRBV21-1 and TRBJ1-4. TRBV21-1 is described as a pseudogene. The CDR3 spans 16 residues. The CDR3 reads CASSPGNGKAWEKLFF. The CDR3 DNA is TGTGCCAGCAGCCCCGGTAACGGGAAGGCATGGGAAAAACTGTTTTTT.